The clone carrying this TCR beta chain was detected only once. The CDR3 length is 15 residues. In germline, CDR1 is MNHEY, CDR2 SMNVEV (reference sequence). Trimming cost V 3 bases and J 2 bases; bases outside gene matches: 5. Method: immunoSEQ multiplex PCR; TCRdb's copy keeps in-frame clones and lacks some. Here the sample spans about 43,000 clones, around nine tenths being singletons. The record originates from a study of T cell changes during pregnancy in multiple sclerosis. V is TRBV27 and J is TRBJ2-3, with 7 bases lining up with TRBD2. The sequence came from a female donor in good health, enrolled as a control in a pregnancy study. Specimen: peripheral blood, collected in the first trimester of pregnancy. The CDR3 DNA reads TGTGCCAGCAGTTTGCGCGGGACTAACACAGATACGCAGTATTTT. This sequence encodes CASSLRGTNTDTQYF.